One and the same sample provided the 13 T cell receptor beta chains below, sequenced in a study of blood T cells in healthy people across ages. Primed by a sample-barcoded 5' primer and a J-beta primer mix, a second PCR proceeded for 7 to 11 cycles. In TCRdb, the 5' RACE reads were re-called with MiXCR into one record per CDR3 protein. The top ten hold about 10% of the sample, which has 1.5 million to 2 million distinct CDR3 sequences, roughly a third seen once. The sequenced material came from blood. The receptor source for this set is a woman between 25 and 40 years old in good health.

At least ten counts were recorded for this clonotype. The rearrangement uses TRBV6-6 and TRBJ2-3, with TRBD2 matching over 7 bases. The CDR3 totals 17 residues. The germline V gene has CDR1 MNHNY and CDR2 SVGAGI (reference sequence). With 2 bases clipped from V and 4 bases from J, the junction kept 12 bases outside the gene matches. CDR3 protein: CASSYPVGGRGADTQYF. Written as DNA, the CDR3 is TGTGCCAGCAGTTACCCCGTGGGCGGGAGAGGTGCAGATACGCAGTATTTT.

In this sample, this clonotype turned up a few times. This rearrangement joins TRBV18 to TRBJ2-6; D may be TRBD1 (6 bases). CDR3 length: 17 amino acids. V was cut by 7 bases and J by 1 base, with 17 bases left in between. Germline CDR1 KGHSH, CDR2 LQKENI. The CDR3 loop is CASLSKQGLSGANVLTF. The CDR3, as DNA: TGTGCCAGCTTATCTAAACAGGGTTTGTCTGGGGCCAACGTCCTGACTTTC.

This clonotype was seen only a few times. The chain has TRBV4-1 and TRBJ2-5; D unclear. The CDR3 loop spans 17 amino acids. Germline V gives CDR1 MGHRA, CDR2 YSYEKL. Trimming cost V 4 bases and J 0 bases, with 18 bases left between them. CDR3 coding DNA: TGCGCCAGCAGCCCGGACGATGCAAGGAACGACCAAGAGACCCAGTACTTC. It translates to CASSPDDARNDQETQYF.

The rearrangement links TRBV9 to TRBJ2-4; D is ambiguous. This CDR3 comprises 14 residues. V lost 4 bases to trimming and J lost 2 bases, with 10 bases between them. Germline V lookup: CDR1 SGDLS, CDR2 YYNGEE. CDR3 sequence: CASSPRTSKNIQYF. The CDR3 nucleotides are TGTGCCAGCAGCCCCCGGACCTCCAAAAACATTCAGTACTTC. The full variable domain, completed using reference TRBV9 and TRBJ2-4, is DSGVTQTPKHLITATGQRVTLRCSPRSGDLSVYWYQQSLDQGLQFLIQYYNGEERAKGNILERFSAQQFPDLHSELNLSSLELGDSALYFCASSPRTSKNIQYFGAGTRLSVL.

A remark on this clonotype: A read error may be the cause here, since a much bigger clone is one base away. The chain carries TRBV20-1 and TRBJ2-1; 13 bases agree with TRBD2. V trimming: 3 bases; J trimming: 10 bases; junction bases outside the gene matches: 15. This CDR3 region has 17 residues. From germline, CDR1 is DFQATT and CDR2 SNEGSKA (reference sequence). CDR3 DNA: TGCAGTGCTAGCCAGCCGGGACTAGCGGGAATCTCCTACGAGCAGTTCTTC. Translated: CSASQPGLAGISYEQFF.

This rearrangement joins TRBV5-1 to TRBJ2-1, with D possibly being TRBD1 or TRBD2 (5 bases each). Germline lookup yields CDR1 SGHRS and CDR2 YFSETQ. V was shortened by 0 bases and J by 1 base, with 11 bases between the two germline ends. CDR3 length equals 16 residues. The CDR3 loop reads CASSLAGTGSYNEQFF. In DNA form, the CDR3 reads TGCGCCAGCAGCTTGGCCGGGACGGGGTCCTACAATGAGCAGTTCTTC.

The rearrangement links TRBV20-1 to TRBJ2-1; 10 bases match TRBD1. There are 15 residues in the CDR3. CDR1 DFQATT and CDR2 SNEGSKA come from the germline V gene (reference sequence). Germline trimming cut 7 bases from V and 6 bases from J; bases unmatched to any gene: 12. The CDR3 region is CSVPSGRTGGNEQFF. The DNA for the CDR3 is TGCAGTGTCCCGTCGGGGCGGACAGGGGGCAATGAGCAGTTCTTC.

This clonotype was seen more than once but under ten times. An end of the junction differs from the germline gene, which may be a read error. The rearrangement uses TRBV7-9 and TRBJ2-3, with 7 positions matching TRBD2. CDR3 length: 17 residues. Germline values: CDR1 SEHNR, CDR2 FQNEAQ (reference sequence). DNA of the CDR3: TGTGCCAGCAGCCCAATAAATAGCGGGCCAGGCACGGATACGCAGTATTTT. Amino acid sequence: CASSPINSGPGTDTQYF.

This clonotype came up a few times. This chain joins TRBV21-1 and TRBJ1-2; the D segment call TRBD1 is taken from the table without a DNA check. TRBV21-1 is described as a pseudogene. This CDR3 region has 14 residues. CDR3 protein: CASSKVWVPKGYTF. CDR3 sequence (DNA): TGTGCCAGCAGCAAAGTTTGGGTCCCAAAGGGCTACACCTTC.

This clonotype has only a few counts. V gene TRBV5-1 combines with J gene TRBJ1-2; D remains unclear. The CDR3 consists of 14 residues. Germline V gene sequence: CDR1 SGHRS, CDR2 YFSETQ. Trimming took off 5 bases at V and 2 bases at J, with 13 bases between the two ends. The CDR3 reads CASRHRTENYGYTF. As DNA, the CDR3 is TGCGCCAGCAGACACAGAACCGAGAACTATGGCTACACCTTC.

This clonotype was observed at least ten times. The CDR3 DNA reads TGTGCCAGCAGTCCAGGTCCCGGGGGCAGGGAGCAGTTCTTC. It yields the protein CASSPGPGGREQFF. This rearrangement joins TRBV4-2 to TRBJ2-1, with D perhaps being TRBD1 or TRBD2 (6 bases each). V was cut by 6 bases and J by 10 bases, with 19 bases left in between. CDR3 length: 14 residues. Germline V gene lookup returns CDR1 LGHNA and CDR2 YNFKEQ.

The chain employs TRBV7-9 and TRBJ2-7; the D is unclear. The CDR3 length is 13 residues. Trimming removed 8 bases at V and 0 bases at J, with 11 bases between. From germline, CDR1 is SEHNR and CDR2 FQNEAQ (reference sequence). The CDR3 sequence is CASRAVDSYEQYF. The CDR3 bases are TGTGCCAGCCGGGCAGTAGACTCCTACGAGCAGTACTTC.

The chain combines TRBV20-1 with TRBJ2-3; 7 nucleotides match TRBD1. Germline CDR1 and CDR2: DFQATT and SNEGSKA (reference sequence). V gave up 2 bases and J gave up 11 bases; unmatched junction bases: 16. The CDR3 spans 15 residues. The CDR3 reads CSARPSRQGPDVQYF. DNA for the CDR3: TGCAGTGCTAGACCATCCCGACAGGGTCCAGATGTGCAGTATTTT.